Listed here are 14 T cell receptor beta chains from one sample, sequenced in a study of shared clonotypes between healthy human individuals. Method: immunoSEQ multiplex PCR; TCRdb's copy keeps in-frame clones and lacks some. Among roughly 550,000 clones listed, roughly 96% were seen once. CD45RO-negative CD8 cells positively selected for CCR7 made up the naive population, which excluded terminally differentiated effector memory CD45RA+ cells. The sample comprised naive CD8+ T cells sorted from blood. The receptors here all came from a woman in her twenties or thirties in good health.

This chain connects TRBV30 to TRBJ2-5; 8 nucleotides agree with TRBD1. The germline V gene has CDR1 GTSNPN and CDR2 SVGIG (reference sequence). Trimming cost V 2 bases and J 5 bases; bases outside gene matches: 7. The CDR3 sequence is 14 residues long. The CDR3 is CAWSKAGGWETQYF. The CDR3 DNA follows: TGTGCCTGGAGTAAGGCAGGGGGCTGGGAGACCCAGTACTTC.

Here the CDR3 reads CASSELLATGELFF. The CDR3 DNA reads as TGTGCCAGCAGTGAATTACTTGCCACCGGGGAGCTGTTTTTT. V and J are TRBV6-1 and TRBJ2-2, with D unresolved. The germline V gene encodes CDR1 MNHNS and CDR2 SASEGT. This CDR3 region has 14 residues. Trimming took off 2 bases at V and 4 bases at J, with 8 bases between the two ends.

This chain connects TRBV27 to TRBJ2-7; D gene ambiguous. The V end lost 4 bases, the J end lost 3 bases, and 16 bases lay between the germline ends. Germline assignment: CDR1 MNHEY and CDR2 SMNVEV (reference sequence). This CDR3 contains 15 residues. The CDR3, as DNA: TGTGCCAGCAGTTCAAGAAAGGGTAAAGGCTACGAGCAGTACTTC. It specifies CASSSRKGKGYEQYF.

The chain uses TRBV30 and TRBJ1-1; D unclear. Per germline, CDR1 GTSNPN and CDR2 SVGIG (reference sequence). The CDR3 extends over 12 amino acids. Trimming removed 3 bases from V and 4 bases from J, with 9 bases in between. CDR3 sequence: CAWSTEGTEAFF. The CDR3 DNA is TGTGCCTGGAGCACGGAGGGCACTGAAGCTTTCTTT.

The gene calls are TRBV20-1 and TRBJ2-7; no clear D gene. The CDR3 is made up of 11 amino acids. Trimming removed 2 bases at V and 3 bases at J, with 5 bases between. Germline CDR1 DFQATT, CDR2 SNEGSKA (reference sequence). This CDR3 is CSARPGYEQYF. Written as DNA, the CDR3 is TGCAGTGCTAGACCCGGCTACGAGCAGTACTTC.

The rearrangement uses TRBV25-1 and TRBJ1-1, with D possibly being TRBD1 (6 bases). Looked up from germline, CDR1 is MGHDK and CDR2 is SYGVNS. The V and J ends lost 0 bases and 0 bases respectively, with 8 bases between them. The CDR3 is 15 amino acids. The CDR3 loop reads CASSEYQGMNTEAFF. CDR3 in DNA: TGTGCCAGCAGTGAATATCAGGGGATGAACACTGAAGCTTTCTTT.

This chain joins TRBV4-1 and TRBJ2-7; either TRBD1 or TRBD2 may supply D (5 bases each). Germline V CDR1 and CDR2: MGHRA, YSYEKL. V was cut by 2 bases and J by 0 bases, with 14 bases left in between. CDR3 size: 16 residues. The CDR3 sequence: CASSQSRGGTSYEQYF. CDR3 DNA sequence: TGCGCCAGCAGCCAATCCCGGGGCGGTACCTCCTACGAGCAGTACTTC.

The chain has TRBV27 and TRBJ2-3, with TRBD2 identical over 7 bases. Per germline, CDR1 MNHEY and CDR2 SMNVEV (reference sequence). The CDR3 is 16 amino acids. Trimming removed 3 bases from V and 5 bases from J; junction bases left unmatched: 11. The CDR3 sequence: CASSLMAGARGDTQYF. The CDR3 DNA reads as TGTGCCAGCAGTTTGATGGCGGGAGCTAGGGGAGATACGCAGTATTTT.

A single count supports this clone. The V and J genes are TRBV28 and TRBJ2-7, with 8 bases fitting TRBD1. Germline V CDR1 and CDR2: MDHEN, SYDVKM. J lost 5 bases, V lost 11 bases, and 8 bases had no gene match. The CDR3 length is 12 residues. The CDR3 bases are TGTGCCCCTTCGACAGGGGAAAACGAGCAGTACTTC. Its protein is CAPSTGENEQYF.

The gene calls are TRBV2 and TRBJ2-6; D gene unclear. The CDR3 totals 16 residues. Germline CDR1 SNHLY, CDR2 FYNNEI. With 3 bases removed from V and 1 base from J, the gap between germline ends came to 10 bases. The CDR3 reads CASSDLSPSGANVLTF. CDR3 sequence (DNA): TGTGCCAGCAGTGATCTAAGTCCGTCTGGGGCCAACGTCCTGACTTTC. The variable domain in full, completed from reference TRBV2 and TRBJ2-6, reads EPEVTQTPSHQVTQMGQEVILRCVPISNHLYFYWYRQILGQKVEFLVSFYNNEISEKSEIFDDQFSVERPDGSNFTLKIRSTKLEDSAMYFCASSDLSPSGANVLTFGAGSRLTVL.

The chain is built from TRBV19 and TRBJ1-1; D is undetermined. This CDR3 is 15 amino acids long. Germline loops: CDR1 LNHDA, CDR2 SQIVND (reference sequence). Deletions cut 3 bases from V and 4 bases from J, with 15 bases between. CDR3 protein: CASSISNDGGTEAFF. For the CDR3, the DNA is TGTGCCAGTAGTATCTCCAACGACGGAGGCACTGAAGCTTTCTTT.

About this clone itself: This sample also contains other DNA sequences that code for the same CDR3. The rearrangement uses TRBV10-2 and TRBJ2-7; no clear D gene. This CDR3 region has 10 residues. CDR1 is WSHSY, CDR2 SAAADI, per germline. V was trimmed by 10 bases and J by 3 bases, leaving 7 bases between them. This CDR3 reads CATRDYEQYF. The CDR3 DNA reads TGCGCCACCCGTGACTACGAGCAGTACTTC.

This clone appeared once. The chain joins TRBV9 to TRBJ2-3; no definite D call. The CDR3 is 15 residues long. Germline V gene data show CDR1 as SGDLS and CDR2 as YYNGEE. V lost 3 bases to trimming and J lost 2 bases, with 13 bases between them. CDR3 sequence: CASSGRYGDTDTQYF. CDR3 in DNA: TGTGCCAGCAGCGGACGCTATGGGGACACAGATACGCAGTATTTT.

The chain combines TRBV15 with TRBJ1-1, with 11 nucleotides matching TRBD1. The germline gives CDR1 LNHNV, CDR2 YYDKDF (reference sequence). Trimming cost V 4 bases and J 5 bases; bases outside gene matches: 9. The CDR3 sequence is 16 residues long. The CDR3 spells CATSKTRDRGGTEAFF. The CDR3 DNA sequence: TGTGCCACCAGCAAGACCCGGGACAGGGGGGGAACTGAAGCTTTCTTT.